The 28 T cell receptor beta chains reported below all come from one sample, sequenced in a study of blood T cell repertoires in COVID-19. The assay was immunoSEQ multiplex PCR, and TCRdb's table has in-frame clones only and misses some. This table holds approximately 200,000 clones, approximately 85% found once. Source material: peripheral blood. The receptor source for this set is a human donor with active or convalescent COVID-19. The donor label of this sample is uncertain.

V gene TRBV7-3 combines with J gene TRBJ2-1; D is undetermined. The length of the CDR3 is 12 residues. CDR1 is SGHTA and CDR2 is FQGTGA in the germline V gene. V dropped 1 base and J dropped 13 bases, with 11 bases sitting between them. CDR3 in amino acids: CASSLNSQPQFF. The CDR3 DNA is TGTGCCAGCAGCTTAAACTCTCAACCTCAGTTCTTC.

For the CDR3, the DNA is TGTGCCAGTAGTACCGCCCCCGGGACAGGAGATCAAGAGACCCAGTACTTC. As protein: CASSTAPGTGDQETQYF. The chain links TRBV19 to TRBJ2-5; 8 positions agree with TRBD1. Germline trimming cut 4 bases from V and 2 bases from J; bases unmatched to any gene: 12. The CDR3 is made up of 17 amino acids. Germline CDR1 LNHDA, CDR2 SQIVND (reference sequence).

The CDR3 sequence: CASSYVKSTGPGELFF. In nucleotides, the CDR3 is TGTGCCAGCAGCTACGTAAAATCAACAGGCCCCGGGGAGCTGTTTTTT. The chain has TRBV7-9 and TRBJ2-2; possible D gene TRBD1, 5 bases. Per germline, CDR1 SEHNR and CDR2 FQNEAQ (reference sequence). V gave up 4 bases and J gave up 6 bases, with 18 bases separating them. The CDR3 sequence is 16 residues long.

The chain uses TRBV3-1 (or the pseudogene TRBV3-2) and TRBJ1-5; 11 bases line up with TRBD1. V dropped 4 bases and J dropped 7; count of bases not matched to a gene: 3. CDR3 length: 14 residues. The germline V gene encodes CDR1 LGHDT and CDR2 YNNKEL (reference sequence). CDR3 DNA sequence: TGTGCCAGCAGCCTAGGGACAGGGGGACAGCCCCAGCATTTT. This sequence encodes CASSLGTGGQPQHF.

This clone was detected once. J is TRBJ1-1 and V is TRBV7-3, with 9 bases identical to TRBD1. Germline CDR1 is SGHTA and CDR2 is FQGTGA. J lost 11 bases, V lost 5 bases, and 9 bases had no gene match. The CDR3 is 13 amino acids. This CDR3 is CASSKGQGTDAFF. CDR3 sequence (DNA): TGTGCCAGCAGCAAAGGACAGGGGACAGATGCTTTCTTT.

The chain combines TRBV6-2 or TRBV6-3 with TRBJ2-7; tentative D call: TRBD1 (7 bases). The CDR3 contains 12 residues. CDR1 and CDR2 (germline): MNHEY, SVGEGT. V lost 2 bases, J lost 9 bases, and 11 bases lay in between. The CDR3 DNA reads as TGTGCCAGCAGTTACGCCCAGGGGGGGCAGTACTTC. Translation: CASSYAQGGQYF.

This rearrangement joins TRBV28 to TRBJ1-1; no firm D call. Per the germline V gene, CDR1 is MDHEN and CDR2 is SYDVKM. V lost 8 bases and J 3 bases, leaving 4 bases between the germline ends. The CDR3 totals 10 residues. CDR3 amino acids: CASGHTEAFF. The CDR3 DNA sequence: TGTGCCAGCGGCCACACTGAAGCTTTCTTT.

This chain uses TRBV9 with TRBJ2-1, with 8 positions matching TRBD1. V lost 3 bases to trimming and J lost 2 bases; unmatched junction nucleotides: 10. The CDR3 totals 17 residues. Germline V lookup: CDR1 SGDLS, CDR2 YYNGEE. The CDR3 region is CASSAILLTGAYNEQFF. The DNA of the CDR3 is TGTGCCAGCAGCGCGATCCTACTGACAGGGGCCTACAATGAGCAGTTCTTC.

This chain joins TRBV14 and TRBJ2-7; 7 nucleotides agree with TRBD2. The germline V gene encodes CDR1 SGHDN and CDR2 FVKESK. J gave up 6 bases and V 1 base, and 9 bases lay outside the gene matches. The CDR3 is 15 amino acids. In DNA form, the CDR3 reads TGTGCCAGCAGCCAAGCCGTCGGGAGGCCGTTCGAGCAGTACTTC. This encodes CASSQAVGRPFEQYF.

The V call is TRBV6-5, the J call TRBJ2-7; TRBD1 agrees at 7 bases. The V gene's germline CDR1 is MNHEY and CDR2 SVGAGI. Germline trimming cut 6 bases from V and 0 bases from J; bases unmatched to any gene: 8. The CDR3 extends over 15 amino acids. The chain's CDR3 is CASRDRIDFSYEQYF. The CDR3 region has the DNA TGTGCCAGCAGGGACAGGATAGACTTCTCCTACGAGCAGTACTTC.

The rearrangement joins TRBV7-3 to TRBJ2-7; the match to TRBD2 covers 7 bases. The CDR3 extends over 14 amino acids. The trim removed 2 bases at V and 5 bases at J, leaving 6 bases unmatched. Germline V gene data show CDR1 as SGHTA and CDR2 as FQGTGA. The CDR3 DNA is TGTGCCAGCAGCTTAGGGGGGAGGGATAACGAGCAGTACTTC. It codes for CASSLGGRDNEQYF.

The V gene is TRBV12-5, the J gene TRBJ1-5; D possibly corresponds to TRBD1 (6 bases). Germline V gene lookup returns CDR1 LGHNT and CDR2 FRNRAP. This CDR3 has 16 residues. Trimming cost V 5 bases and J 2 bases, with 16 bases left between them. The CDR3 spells CASGQPQGIGNQPQHF. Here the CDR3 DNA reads TGTGCTAGTGGTCAACCCCAGGGGATTGGCAATCAGCCCCAGCATTTT.

CDR3 nucleotides: TGTGCCAGCAGCTTCAGGGAAGGTTCACCCCTCCACTTT. Translated, it gives CASSFREGSPLHF. This chain uses TRBV7-3 with TRBJ1-6, with D perhaps TRBD1 (5 bases). Per germline, CDR1 SGHTA and CDR2 FQGTGA. The CDR3 spans 13 residues. The V end lost 3 bases, the J end lost 9 bases, and 9 bases lay between the germline ends.

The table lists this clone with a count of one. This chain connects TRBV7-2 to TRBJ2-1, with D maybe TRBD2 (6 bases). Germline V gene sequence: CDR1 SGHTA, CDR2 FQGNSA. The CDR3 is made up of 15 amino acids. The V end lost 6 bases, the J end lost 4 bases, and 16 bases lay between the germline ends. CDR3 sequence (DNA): TGTGCCAGCAGTTCCGGGACTTTCCTTTACAATGAGCAGTTCTTC. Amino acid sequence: CASSSGTFLYNEQFF.

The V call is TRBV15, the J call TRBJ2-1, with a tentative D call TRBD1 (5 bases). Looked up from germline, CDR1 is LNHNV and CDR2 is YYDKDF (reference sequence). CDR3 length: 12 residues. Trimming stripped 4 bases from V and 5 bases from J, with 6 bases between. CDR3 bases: TGTGCCACCAGCACGACAGACAATGAGCAGTTCTTC. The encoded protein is CATSTTDNEQFF.

The CDR3, as DNA: TGTGCCAGCAGCGGGACAGGGAGGGAGACCCAGTACTTC. This gives the protein CASSGTGRETQYF. The chain couples TRBV9 to TRBJ2-5; 8 bases map to TRBD1. The CDR3 runs to 13 residues. With V trimmed by 3 bases and J by 5 bases, 3 bases remained unmatched. Germline V CDR1 and CDR2: SGDLS, YYNGEE.

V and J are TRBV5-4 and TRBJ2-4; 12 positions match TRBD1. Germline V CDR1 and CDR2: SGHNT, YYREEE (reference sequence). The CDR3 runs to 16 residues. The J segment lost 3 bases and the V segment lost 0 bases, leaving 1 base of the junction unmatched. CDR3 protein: CASSLGDRGLKNIQYF. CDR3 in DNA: TGTGCCAGCAGCTTGGGGGACAGGGGGCTCAAAAACATTCAGTACTTC.

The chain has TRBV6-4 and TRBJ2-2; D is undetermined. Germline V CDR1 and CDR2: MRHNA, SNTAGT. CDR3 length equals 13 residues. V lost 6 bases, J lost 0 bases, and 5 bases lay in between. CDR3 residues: CASRAANTGELFF. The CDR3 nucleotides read TGTGCCAGCAGGGCCGCGAACACCGGGGAGCTGTTTTTT.

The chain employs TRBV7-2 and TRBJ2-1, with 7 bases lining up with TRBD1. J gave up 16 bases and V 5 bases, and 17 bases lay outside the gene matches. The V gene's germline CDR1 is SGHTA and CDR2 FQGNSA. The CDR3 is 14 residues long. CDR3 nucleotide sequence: TGTGCCAGCAGCCCCGTGAGGCTACAGGGGAGATTCTTCTTC. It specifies CASSPVRLQGRFFF.

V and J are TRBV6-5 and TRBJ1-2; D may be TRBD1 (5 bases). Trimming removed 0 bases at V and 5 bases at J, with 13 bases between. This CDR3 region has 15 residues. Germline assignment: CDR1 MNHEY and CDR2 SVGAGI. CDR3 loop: CASSYSVRQLYGYTF. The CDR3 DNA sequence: TGTGCCAGCAGTTACTCGGTGCGACAGCTTTATGGCTACACCTTC.

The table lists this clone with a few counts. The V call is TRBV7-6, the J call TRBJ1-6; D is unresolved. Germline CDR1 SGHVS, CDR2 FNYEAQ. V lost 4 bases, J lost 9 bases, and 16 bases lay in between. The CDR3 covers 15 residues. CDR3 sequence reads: CASSSTKPGISPLHF. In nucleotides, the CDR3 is TGTGCCAGCAGCTCGACTAAACCCGGAATTTCACCCCTCCACTTT. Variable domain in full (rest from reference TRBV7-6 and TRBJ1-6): GAGVSQSPRYKVTKRGQDVALRCDPISGHVSLYWYRQALGQGPEFLTYFNYEAQQDKSGLPNDRFSAERPEGSISTLTIQRTEQRDSAMYRCASSSTKPGISPLHFGNGTRLTVT.

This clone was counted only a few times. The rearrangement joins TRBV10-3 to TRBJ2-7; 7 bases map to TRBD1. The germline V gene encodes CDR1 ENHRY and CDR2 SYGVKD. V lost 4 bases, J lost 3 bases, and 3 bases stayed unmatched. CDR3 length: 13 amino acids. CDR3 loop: CAISVDRSYEQYF. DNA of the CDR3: TGTGCCATCAGTGTGGACAGGAGCTACGAGCAGTACTTC.

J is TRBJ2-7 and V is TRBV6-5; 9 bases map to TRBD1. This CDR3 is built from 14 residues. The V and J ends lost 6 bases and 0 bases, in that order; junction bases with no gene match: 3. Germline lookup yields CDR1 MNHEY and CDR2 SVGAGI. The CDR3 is CASSWTGASYEQYF. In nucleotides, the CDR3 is TGTGCCAGCAGCTGGACAGGGGCCTCCTACGAGCAGTACTTC.

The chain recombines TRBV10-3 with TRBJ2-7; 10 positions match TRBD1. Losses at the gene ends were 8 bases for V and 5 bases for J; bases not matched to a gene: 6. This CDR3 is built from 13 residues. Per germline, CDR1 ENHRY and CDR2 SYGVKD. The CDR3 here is CAISDRGQNEQYF. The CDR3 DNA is TGTGCCATCTCCGACAGGGGGCAAAACGAGCAGTACTTC.

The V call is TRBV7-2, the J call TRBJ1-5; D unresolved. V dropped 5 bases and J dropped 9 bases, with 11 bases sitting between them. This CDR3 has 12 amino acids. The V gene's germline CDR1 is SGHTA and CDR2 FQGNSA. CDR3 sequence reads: CASSPLRWPQHF. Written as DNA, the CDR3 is TGTGCCAGCAGCCCACTTAGATGGCCCCAGCATTTT.

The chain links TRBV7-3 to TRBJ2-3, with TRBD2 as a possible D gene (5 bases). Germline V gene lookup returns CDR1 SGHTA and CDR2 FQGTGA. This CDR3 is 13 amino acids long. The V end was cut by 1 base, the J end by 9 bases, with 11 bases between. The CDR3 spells CASSLNGVLTQYF. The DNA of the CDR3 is TGTGCCAGCAGCTTAAACGGGGTTCTCACGCAGTATTTT.

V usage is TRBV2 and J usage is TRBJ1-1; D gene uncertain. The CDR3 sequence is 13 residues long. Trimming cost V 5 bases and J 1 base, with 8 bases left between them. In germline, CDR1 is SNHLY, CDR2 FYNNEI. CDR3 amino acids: CASSTGPNTEAFF. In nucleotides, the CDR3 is TGTGCCAGCAGTACCGGTCCGAACACTGAAGCTTTCTTT.

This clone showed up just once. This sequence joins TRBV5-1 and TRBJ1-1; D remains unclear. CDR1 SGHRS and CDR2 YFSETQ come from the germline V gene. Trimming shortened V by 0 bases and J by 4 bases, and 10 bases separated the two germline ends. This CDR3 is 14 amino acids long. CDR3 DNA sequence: TGCGCCAGCAGCTTGGCGGGGTTGGGCACTGAAGCTTTCTTT. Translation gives CASSLAGLGTEAFF. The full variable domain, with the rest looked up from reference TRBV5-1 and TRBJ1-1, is KAGVTQTPRYLIKTRGQQVTLSCSPISGHRSVSWYQQTPGQGLQFLFEYFSETQRNKGNFPGRFSGRQFSNSRSEMNVSTLELGDSALYLCASSLAGLGTEAFFGQGTRLTVV.